The 15 T cell receptor beta chains reported below all come from one sample, sequenced in a study of blood T cell repertoires in COVID-19. Sequencing was performed with immunoSEQ multiplex PCR; in TCRdb, only in-frame clones are kept and a portion is missing. The data show under 170,000 clones, 84% seen once. Source material: peripheral blood. Receptors originate from a man aged 65 to 85 with acute or convalescent COVID-19.

This chain uses TRBV6-5 with TRBJ1-6; 7 nucleotides agree with TRBD1. Per germline, CDR1 MNHEY and CDR2 SVGAGI. This CDR3 comprises 15 residues. Unmatched junction bases numbered 8, after V lost 5 bases and J lost 7 bases. The CDR3 DNA sequence: TGTGCCAGCAGTCCCAAGGGACAGATGAATTCACCCCTCCACTTT. Its protein is CASSPKGQMNSPLHF.

The J gene is TRBJ2-1, the V gene TRBV4-1; TRBD2 agrees at 11 bases. The CDR3 has 16 residues. Germline CDR1 and CDR2: MGHRA and YSYEKL. V gave up 0 bases and J gave up 4 bases; unmatched junction bases: 2. This chain's CDR3 is CASSQDPSGRYNEQFF. The CDR3 DNA reads TGCGCCAGCAGCCAAGACCCTAGCGGGAGGTACAATGAGCAGTTCTTC.

The rearrangement uses TRBV19 and TRBJ1-5, with D unresolved. V shed 6 bases and J shed 0 bases, with 12 bases lying between them. This CDR3 spans 15 amino acids. The V gene's germline CDR1 is LNHDA and CDR2 SQIVND (reference sequence). For the CDR3, the DNA is TGTGCCAGTAGCCGGTATGGAGATAGCAATCAGCCCCAGCATTTT. It translates to CASSRYGDSNQPQHF.

This chain links TRBV18 with TRBJ2-1; 12 bases map to TRBD2. V shed 6 bases and J 6 bases; nucleotides not matched to a gene: 6. The CDR3 consists of 15 residues. CDR1 and CDR2 (germline): KGHSH, LQKENI. The CDR3 reads CASSPTSGGFNEQFF. CDR3 nucleotide sequence: TGTGCCAGCTCCCCGACTAGCGGGGGCTTCAATGAGCAGTTCTTC.

The CDR3 spells CATKPGGEDTQYF. CDR3 in DNA: TGTGCCACTAAACCGGGGGGAGAAGATACGCAGTATTTT. The rearrangement joins TRBV18 to TRBJ2-3; 7 bases fit TRBD2. The CDR3 contains 13 residues. Germline CDR1 and CDR2: KGHSH and LQKENI. V lost 10 bases to trimming and J lost 5 bases; unmatched junction nucleotides: 9.

The chain employs TRBV5-1 and TRBJ1-2; unclear D gene. Germline V gene lookup returns CDR1 SGHRS and CDR2 YFSETQ. V gave up 5 bases and J gave up 8 bases, with 22 bases separating them. The CDR3 is 15 amino acids. Here the CDR3 reads CASSGAPPTARGYTF. The DNA of the CDR3 is TGCGCCAGCAGTGGCGCCCCACCGACTGCTCGGGGCTACACCTTC. Based on the CDR3 plus reference TRBV5-1 and TRBJ1-2, the full variable domain is KAGVTQTPRYLIKTRGQQVTLSCSPISGHRSVSWYQQTPGQGLQFLFEYFSETQRNKGNFPGRFSGRQFSNSRSEMNVSTLELGDSALYLCASSGAPPTARGYTFGSGTRLTVV.

The chain recombines TRBV10-1 with TRBJ2-3, with 10 bases matching TRBD2. The CDR3 contains 16 residues. From germline, CDR1 is WNHNN and CDR2 SYGVQD (reference sequence). The V and J ends lost 5 bases and 3 bases, in that order; junction bases with no gene match: 8. CDR3 amino acids: CASSPYGTSVTDTQYF. Written as DNA, the CDR3 is TGCGCCAGCAGTCCCTACGGGACTAGCGTAACAGATACGCAGTATTTT.

The sample holds a few counts of this clone. This chain uses TRBV4-1 with TRBJ1-6; no clear D. The CDR3 contains 12 residues. The germline V and J ends were trimmed by 3 bases and 7 bases, with 4 bases remaining between them. From germline, CDR1 is MGHRA and CDR2 YSYEKL. CDR3 nucleotides: TGCGCCAGCAGCCATCCGAATTCACCCCTCCACTTT. Its protein is CASSHPNSPLHF.

The chain joins TRBV28 to TRBJ1-2, with D perhaps matching TRBD1 (6 bases). Germline CDR1 and CDR2: MDHEN and SYDVKM. Trimming removed 6 bases from V and 2 bases from J, with 13 bases in between. The CDR3 contains 14 residues. CDR3 DNA: TGTGCCAGCAGCAGGGGCGGACAGAACTATGGCTACACCTTC. Protein product: CASSRGGQNYGYTF.

V usage is TRBV1 and J usage is TRBJ1-4; TRBD1, as called in the table, went unchecked against the DNA. TRBV1 is a documented pseudogene. The CDR3 loop spans 15 amino acids. CDR3 loop: CTSSRQGATNEKLFF. The CDR3 DNA sequence: TGCACCAGCAGCCGACAGGGAGCAACTAATGAAAAACTGTTTTTT.

The J gene is TRBJ2-3, the V gene TRBV9, with D unresolved. Germline assignment: CDR1 SGDLS and CDR2 YYNGEE. The CDR3 is made up of 15 amino acids. V was pared by 0 bases and J by 1 base, with 9 bases between. For the CDR3, the DNA is TGTGCCAGCAGCGTAGCCCTGTCCGGCACAGATACGCAGTATTTT. Encoded protein: CASSVALSGTDTQYF. Full variable domain (outside the CDR3, taken from reference TRBV9 and TRBJ2-3): DSGVTQTPKHLITATGQRVTLRCSPRSGDLSVYWYQQSLDQGLQFLIQYYNGEERAKGNILERFSAQQFPDLHSELNLSSLELGDSALYFCASSVALSGTDTQYFGPGTRLTVL.

The J gene is TRBJ1-5, the V gene TRBV6-1, with D uncertain. Looked up from germline, CDR1 is MNHNS and CDR2 is SASEGT. V was shortened by 2 bases and J by 7 bases, with 6 bases between the two germline ends. The CDR3 is 12 amino acids. CDR3 loop: CASSEHRQPQHF. CDR3 coding DNA: TGTGCCAGCAGTGAACATAGACAGCCCCAGCATTTT.

The V and J genes are TRBV15 and TRBJ2-5; 7 bases are shared with TRBD2. Looked up from germline, CDR1 is LNHNV and CDR2 is YYDKDF (reference sequence). Trimming took 3 bases from V and 2 from J; bases not matched to a gene: 3. The CDR3 has 14 residues. The CDR3 DNA reads as TGTGCCACCAGCAGGGGACTAATGCAAGAGACCCAGTACTTC. This encodes CATSRGLMQETQYF.

With respect to this clone: One junction end disagrees with the germline gene, perhaps due to a read error. The J gene is TRBJ2-1, the V gene TRBV7-8, with 12 bases that match TRBD2. Germline V lookup: CDR1 SGHVS, CDR2 FQNEAQ. This CDR3 has 15 amino acids. The CDR3 loop reads CASSLAGGPGNEQFF. The CDR3 nucleotides are TGTGCCAGCAGCCTAGCGGGAGGGCCAGGCAATGAGCAGTTCTTC.

This chain links TRBV6-5 with TRBJ1-1; D is possibly TRBD1 (5 bases). Germline CDR1 reads MNHEY; CDR2 reads SVGAGI. The CDR3 covers 14 residues. V shed 10 bases and J shed 1 base, with 16 bases lying between them. CDR3 residues: CATSVGQGNTEAFF. The CDR3, as DNA: TGTGCCACCTCCGTGGGGCAGGGGAACACTGAAGCTTTCTTT.